A selection of T cell receptor beta chains follows, all from one sample in a study of beta chain features in type 1 diabetes. Clones were sequenced by immunoSEQ multiplex PCR, and TCRdb holds only the in-frame ones, with some missing. The table has approximately 250,000 clones, 16% seen once. The sequencing sample was made of naive CD4+ T cells from blood. The receptors shown here come from a man aged 25-45 years with type 1 diabetes. Both conserved end residues are part of each CDR3. D genes are given only for firm matches. A clone size is listed for some rows: how often the clone was seen (once, few, many), or a class if it is expanded.

v_gene	j_gene	d_gene	abundance	CDR3nt	CDR3aa
TRBV29-1	TRBJ2-1	TRBD1	.	TGCAGGACGGGGCACGGACAGGCCGTCGCGAGCGATGAGCAGTTCTTC	CRTGHGQAVASDEQFF
TRBV4-2	TRBJ1-1	.	once	TGTGCCAGCAGCCTAAACAGACCCGAGGGTGAAGCTTTCTTT	CASSLNRPEGEAFF
TRBV23-1	TRBJ2-1	.	.	TGCGCCAGCAGCCAACGGGAGATTAACAGGGGGCAGTTCTTC	CASSQREINRGQFF
TRBV29-1	TRBJ1-5	.	few	TGCAGCGTGGGCCATCAGCCCCAGCATTTT	CSVGHQPQHF
TRBV29-1	TRBJ2-3	.	few	TGTTCCTCGTGGGTTGTGAGGGCAGATACGCAGTATTTT	CSSWVVRADTQYF
TRBV15	TRBJ2-5	TRBD2	.	TGTGCCACCAGCAGAGATGCTAGCGGCCAAGAGACCCAGTACTTC	CATSRDASGQETQYF
TRBV5-1	TRBJ2-2	.	.	TGCGCCAGCAGCTTCACCGCCGGGGAGCTGTTTTTT	CASSFTAGELFF
TRBV29-1	TRBJ2-4	.	few	TGCAGCGTTGAAGATCAGGGGCCTCAGTACTTC	CSVEDQGPQYF
TRBV6-6	TRBJ2-5	.	.	TGTGCCAGCAGCCACCCGGAGGGGACCCAGTACTTC	CASSHPEGTQYF
TRBV9	TRBJ2-1	.	few	TGTGCCAGCAGCCTAGAATACAATGAGCAGTTCTTC	CASSLEYNEQFF
TRBV5-1	TRBJ2-6	.	.	TGCGCCAGCAGCTTGGAAGCCTCTGGGGCCAACGTCCTGACTTTC	CASSLEASGANVLTF
TRBV18	TRBJ1-1	TRBD1	.	TGTGCCAGCTCACGGGACAGGGAAGGCACTGAAGCTTTCTTT	CASSRDREGTEAFF
TRBV29-1	TRBJ2-7	.	few	TGCAGCACTCGGACAGAGAACACCTACGAGCAGTACTTC	CSTRTENTYEQYF
TRBV10-3	TRBJ2-7	TRBD2	.	TGTGCCATCAGTGAGGAATCTAGCGGGAGAGCCGACGAGCAGTACTTC	CAISEESSGRADEQYF
TRBV14	TRBJ2-6	.	.	TGTGCCAGCAGCCTCGGTTCTGGGGCCAACGTCCTGACTTTC	CASSLGSGANVLTF
TRBV15	TRBJ1-2	.	.	TGTGCCACCAGCAGAGATGGATGGGAGCGGACAGACCCCGGCTACACCTTC	CATSRDGWERTDPGYTF
TRBV28	TRBJ1-3	TRBD1	.	TGTGCCAGCAGTTTACGGACGGGACAGGATCATTTT	CASSLRTGQDHF